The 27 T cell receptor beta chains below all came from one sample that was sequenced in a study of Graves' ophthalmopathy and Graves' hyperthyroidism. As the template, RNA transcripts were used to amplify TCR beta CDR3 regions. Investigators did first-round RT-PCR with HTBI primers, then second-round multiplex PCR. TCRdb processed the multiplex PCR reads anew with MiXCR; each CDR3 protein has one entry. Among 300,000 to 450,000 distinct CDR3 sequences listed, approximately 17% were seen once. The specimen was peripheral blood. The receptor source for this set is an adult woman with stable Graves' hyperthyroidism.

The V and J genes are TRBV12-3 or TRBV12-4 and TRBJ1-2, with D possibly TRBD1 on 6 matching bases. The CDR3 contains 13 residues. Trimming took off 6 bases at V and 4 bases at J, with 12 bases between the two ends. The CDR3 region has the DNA TGTGCCAGCAGATCACAGGGCTCCTATGGCTACACCTTC. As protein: CASRSQGSYGYTF.

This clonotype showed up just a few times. The DNA of the CDR3 is TGCAGTGCTAGAGATTTGGGGGACAGGGGGACAGATACGCAGTATTTT. The encoded protein is CSARDLGDRGTDTQYF. The V call is TRBV20-1, the J call TRBJ2-3; 11 nucleotides match TRBD1. Germline lookup yields CDR1 DFQATT and CDR2 SNEGSKA (reference sequence). Trimming cost V 0 bases and J 3 bases; bases outside gene matches: 5. This CDR3 contains 16 residues.

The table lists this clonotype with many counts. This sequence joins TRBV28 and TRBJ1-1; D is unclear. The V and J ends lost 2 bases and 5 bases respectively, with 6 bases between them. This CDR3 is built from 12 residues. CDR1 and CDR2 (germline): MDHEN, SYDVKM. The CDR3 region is CASSLTKTEAFF. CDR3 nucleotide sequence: TGTGCCAGCAGTTTAACGAAGACTGAAGCTTTCTTT.

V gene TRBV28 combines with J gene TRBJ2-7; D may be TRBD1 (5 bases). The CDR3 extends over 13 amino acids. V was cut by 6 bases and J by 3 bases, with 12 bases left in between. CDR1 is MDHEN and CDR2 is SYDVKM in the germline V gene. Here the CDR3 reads CASSPYQGYEQYF. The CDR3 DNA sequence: TGTGCCAGCAGCCCCTACCAGGGCTACGAGCAGTACTTC.

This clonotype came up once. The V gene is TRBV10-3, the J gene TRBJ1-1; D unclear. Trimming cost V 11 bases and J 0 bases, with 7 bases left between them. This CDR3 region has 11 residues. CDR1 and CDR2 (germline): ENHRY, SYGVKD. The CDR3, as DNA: TGTGCCGTCGGGTTGAACACTGAAGCTTTCTTT. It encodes CAVGLNTEAFF.

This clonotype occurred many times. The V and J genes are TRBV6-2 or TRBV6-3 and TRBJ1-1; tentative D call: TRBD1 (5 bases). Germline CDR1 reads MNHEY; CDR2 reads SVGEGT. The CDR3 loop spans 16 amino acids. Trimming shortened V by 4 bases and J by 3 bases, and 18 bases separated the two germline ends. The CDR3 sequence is CASSFRGPRKDTEAFF. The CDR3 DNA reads TGTGCCAGCAGTTTCCGGGGCCCGCGAAAGGACACTGAAGCTTTCTTT.

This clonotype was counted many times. The CDR3 loop is CASSTGTNYEQYF. In DNA form, the CDR3 reads TGCGCCAGCAGCACTGGGACCAACTACGAGCAGTACTTC. This chain uses TRBV5-1 with TRBJ2-7, with D perhaps matching TRBD1 or TRBD2 (5 bases each). Germline V lookup: CDR1 SGHRS, CDR2 YFSETQ. V lost 4 bases to trimming and J lost 3 bases, with 11 bases between them. This CDR3 has 13 amino acids.

Here the CDR3 reads CASSGTSGSWTGELFF. In nucleotides, the CDR3 is TGTGCCAGCAGTGGGACTAGCGGGAGTTGGACCGGGGAGCTGTTTTTT. The rearrangement links TRBV6-2 or TRBV6-3 to TRBJ2-2; 14 nucleotides line up with TRBD2. The junction had 4 bases not matched to a gene; V was cut back by 5 bases and J by 5 bases. CDR1 and CDR2 from the germline V gene are MNHEY and SVGEGT. CDR3 length equals 16 residues.

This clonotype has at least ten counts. In DNA, the CDR3 is TGTGCCAGCCAGAAACAGGGCACCCAGTATCGTGGCTACACCTTC. Amino acid sequence: CASQKQGTQYRGYTF. This chain links TRBV6-5 with TRBJ1-2; D is possibly TRBD1 (6 bases). Germline V CDR1 and CDR2: MNHEY, SVGAGI. This CDR3 spans 15 amino acids. V gave up 8 bases and J gave up 7 bases, with 23 bases separating them.

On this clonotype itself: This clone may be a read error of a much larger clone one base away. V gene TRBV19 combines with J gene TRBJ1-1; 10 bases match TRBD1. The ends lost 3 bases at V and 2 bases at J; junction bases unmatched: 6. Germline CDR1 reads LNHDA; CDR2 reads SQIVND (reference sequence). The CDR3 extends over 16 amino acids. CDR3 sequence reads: CASSIRQTGGNTEAFF. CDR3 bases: TGTGCCAGTAGTATCCGCCAGACAGGGGGCAACACTGAAGCTTTCTTT.

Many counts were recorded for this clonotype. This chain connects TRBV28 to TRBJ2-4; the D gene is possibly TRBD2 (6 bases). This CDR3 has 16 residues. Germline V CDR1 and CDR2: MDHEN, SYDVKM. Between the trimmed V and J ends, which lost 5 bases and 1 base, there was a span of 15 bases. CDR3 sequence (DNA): TGTGCCAGCAGTCCTCGGGACTTCCTGGCCAAAAACATTCAGTACTTC. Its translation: CASSPRDFLAKNIQYF.

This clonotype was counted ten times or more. This chain's CDR3 is CASSRTGQSNQPQHF. The CDR3 coding sequence is TGTGCCAGCAGTAGAACGGGACAAAGCAATCAGCCCCAGCATTTT. The chain employs TRBV2 and TRBJ1-5; D is possibly TRBD1 (6 bases). This CDR3 comprises 15 residues. Germline CDR1 is SNHLY and CDR2 is FYNNEI. V lost 5 bases to trimming and J lost 1 base, with 12 bases between them.

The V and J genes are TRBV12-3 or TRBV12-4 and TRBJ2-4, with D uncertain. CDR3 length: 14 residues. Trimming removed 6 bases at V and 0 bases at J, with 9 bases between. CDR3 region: CASRTGPAKNIQYF. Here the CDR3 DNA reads TGTGCCAGCAGGACCGGGCCAGCCAAAAACATTCAGTACTTC.

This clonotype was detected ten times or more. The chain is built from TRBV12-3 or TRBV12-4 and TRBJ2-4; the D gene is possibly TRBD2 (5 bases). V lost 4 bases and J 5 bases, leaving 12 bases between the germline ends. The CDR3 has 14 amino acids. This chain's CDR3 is CASSSAGLQNIQYF. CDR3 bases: TGTGCCAGCAGTTCCGCGGGCCTACAAAACATTCAGTACTTC.

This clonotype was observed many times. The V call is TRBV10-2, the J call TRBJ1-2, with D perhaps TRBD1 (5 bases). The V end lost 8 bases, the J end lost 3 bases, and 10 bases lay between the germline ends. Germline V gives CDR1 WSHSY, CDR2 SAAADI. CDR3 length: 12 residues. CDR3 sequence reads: CASLRDDYGYTF. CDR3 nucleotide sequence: TGCGCCAGCCTCCGGGACGACTATGGCTACACCTTC.

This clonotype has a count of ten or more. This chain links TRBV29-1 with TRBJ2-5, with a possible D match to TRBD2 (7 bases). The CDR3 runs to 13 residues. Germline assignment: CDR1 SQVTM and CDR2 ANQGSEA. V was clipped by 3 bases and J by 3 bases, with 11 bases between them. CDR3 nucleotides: TGCAGCGTTGACTCGGGGGGCGAAGAGACCCAGTACTTC. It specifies CSVDSGGEETQYF.

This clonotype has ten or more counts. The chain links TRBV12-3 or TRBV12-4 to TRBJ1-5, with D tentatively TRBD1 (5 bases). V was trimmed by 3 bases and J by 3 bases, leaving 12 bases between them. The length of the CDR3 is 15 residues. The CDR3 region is CASSFVGGNNQPQHF. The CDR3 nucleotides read TGTGCCAGCAGTTTTGTGGGGGGTAACAATCAGCCCCAGCATTTT.

The CDR3 region is CASRDGTSGRETQYF. CDR3 DNA: TGTGCCAGCAGAGACGGGACTAGCGGGAGAGAGACCCAGTACTTC. The chain employs TRBV12-3 or TRBV12-4 and TRBJ2-5; 14 nucleotides match TRBD2. The CDR3 length is 15 residues. V was clipped by 6 bases and J by 4 bases; unmatched bases: 4.

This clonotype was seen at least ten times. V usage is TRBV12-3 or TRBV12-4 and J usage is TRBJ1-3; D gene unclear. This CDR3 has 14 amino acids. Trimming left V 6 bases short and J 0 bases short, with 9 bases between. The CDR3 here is CASSRPASGNTIYF. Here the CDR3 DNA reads TGTGCCAGCAGCCGACCAGCCTCTGGAAACACCATATATTTT.

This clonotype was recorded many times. This CDR3 reads CASSSPGRGSHSYEQYF. The CDR3 region has the DNA TGTGCCAGCAGCTCCCCCGGAAGGGGTTCACACTCCTACGAGCAGTACTTC. This rearrangement joins TRBV7-2 to TRBJ2-7; possible D gene TRBD1, 5 bases. The CDR3 runs 17 residues. CDR1 and CDR2 from the germline V gene are SGHTA and FQGNSA. Trimming shortened V by 4 bases and J by 0 bases, and 19 bases separated the two germline ends.

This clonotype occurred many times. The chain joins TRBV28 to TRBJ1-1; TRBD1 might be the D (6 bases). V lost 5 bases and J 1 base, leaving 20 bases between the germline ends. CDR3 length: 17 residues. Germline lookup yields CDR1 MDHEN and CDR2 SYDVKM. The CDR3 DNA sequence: TGTGCCAGCAGTCAACCCCCTCGGGGCAGGGGGAACACTGAAGCTTTCTTT. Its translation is CASSQPPRGRGNTEAFF. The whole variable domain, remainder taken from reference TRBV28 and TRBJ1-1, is DVKVTQSSRYLVKRTGEKVFLECVQDMDHENMFWYRQDPGLGLRLIYFSYDVKMKEKGDIPEGYSVSREKKERFSLILESASTNQTSMYLCASSQPPRGRGNTEAFFGQGTRLTVV.

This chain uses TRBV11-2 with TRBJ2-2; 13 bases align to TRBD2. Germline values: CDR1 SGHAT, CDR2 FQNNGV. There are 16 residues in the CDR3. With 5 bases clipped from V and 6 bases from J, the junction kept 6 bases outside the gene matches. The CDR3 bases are TGTGCCAGCAGCCTAACTAGCGGGGGGGCCGCCGGGGAGCTGTTTTTT. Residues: CASSLTSGGAAGELFF.

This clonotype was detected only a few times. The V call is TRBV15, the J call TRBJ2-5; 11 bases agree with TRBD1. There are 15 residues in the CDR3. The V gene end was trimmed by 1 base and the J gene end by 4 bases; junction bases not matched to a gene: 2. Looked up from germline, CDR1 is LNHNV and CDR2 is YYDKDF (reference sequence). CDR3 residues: CATSRGTGGAETQYF. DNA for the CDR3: TGTGCCACCAGCAGAGGGACAGGGGGCGCAGAGACCCAGTACTTC.

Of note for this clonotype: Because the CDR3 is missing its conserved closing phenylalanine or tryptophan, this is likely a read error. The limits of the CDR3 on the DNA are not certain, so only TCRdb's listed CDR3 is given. This CDR3 reads CASSLLAG. The chain recombines TRBV7-2 with TRBJ2-7; the table's TRBD2 call for D was not verified on the DNA. The CDR3 length equals 8 residues, ends included. The germline gives CDR1 SGHTA, CDR2 FQGNSA.

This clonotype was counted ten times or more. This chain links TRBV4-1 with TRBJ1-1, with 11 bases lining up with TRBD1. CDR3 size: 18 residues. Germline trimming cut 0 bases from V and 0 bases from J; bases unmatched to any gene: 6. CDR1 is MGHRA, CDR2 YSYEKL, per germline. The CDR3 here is CASSQDRDRGNMNTEAFF. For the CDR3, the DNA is TGCGCCAGCAGCCAAGACCGGGACAGGGGGAACATGAACACTGAAGCTTTCTTT.

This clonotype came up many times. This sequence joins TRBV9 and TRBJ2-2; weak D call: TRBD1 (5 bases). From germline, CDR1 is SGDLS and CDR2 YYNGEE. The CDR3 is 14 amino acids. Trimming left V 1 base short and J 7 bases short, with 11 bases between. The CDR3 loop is CASSVRWGGGELFF. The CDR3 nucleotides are TGTGCCAGCAGCGTAAGGTGGGGCGGCGGGGAGCTGTTTTTT. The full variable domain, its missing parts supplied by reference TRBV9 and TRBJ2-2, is DSGVTQTPKHLITATGQRVTLRCSPRSGDLSVYWYQQSLDQGLQFLIQYYNGEERAKGNILERFSAQQFPDLHSELNLSSLELGDSALYFCASSVRWGGGELFFGEGSRLTVL.

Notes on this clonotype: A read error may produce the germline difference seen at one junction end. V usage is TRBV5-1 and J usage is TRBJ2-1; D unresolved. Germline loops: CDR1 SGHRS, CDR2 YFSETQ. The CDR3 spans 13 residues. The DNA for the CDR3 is TGCGCCAGCAGCTTGGAAATAGCAAATGAGAAGTTCTTC. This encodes CASSLEIANEKFF.